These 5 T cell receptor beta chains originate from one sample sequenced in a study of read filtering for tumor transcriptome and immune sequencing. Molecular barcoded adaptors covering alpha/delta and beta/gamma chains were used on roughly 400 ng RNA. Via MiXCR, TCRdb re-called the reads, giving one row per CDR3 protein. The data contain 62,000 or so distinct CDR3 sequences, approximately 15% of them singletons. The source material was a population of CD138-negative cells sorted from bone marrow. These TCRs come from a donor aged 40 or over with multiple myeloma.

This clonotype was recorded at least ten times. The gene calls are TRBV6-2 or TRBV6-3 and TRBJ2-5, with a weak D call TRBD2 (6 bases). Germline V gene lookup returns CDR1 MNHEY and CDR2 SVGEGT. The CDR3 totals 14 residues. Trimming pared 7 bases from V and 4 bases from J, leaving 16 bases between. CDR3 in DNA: TGTGCCAGCACCCGAAGGGTGGGAGGAGAGACCCAGTACTTC. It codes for CASTRRVGGETQYF.

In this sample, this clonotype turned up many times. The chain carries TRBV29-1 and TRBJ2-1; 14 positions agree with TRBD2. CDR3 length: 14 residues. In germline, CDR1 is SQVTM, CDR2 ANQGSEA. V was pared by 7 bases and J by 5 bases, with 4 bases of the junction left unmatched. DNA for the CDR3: TGCAGCGGAAGGACTAGCGGGAGGAACAATGAGCAGTTCTTC. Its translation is CSGRTSGRNNEQFF.

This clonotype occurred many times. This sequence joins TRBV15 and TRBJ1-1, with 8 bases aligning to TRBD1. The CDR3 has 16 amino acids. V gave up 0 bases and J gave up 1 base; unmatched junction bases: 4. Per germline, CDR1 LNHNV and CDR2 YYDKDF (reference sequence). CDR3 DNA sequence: TGTGCCACCAGCAGAGATGTGGGGACAGGGAACACTGAAGCTTTCTTT. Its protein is CATSRDVGTGNTEAFF. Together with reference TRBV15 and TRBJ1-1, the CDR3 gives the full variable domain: DAMVIQNPRYQVTQFGKPVTLSCSQTLNHNVMYWYQQKSSQAPKLLFHYYDKDFNNEADTPDNFQSRRPNTSFCFLDIRSPGLGDTAMYLCATSRDVGTGNTEAFFGQGTRLTVV.

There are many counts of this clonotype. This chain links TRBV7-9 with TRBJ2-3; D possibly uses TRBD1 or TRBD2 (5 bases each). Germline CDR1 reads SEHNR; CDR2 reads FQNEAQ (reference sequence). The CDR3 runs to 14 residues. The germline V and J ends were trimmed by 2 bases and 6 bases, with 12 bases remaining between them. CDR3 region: CASSLYGALDTQYF. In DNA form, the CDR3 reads TGTGCCAGCAGCTTATACGGGGCCCTTGATACGCAGTATTTT.

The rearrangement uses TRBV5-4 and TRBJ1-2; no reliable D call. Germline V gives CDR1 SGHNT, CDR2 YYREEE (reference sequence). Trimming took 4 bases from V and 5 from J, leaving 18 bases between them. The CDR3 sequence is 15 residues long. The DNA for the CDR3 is TGTGCCAGCAGCGCCGGCTCTGTCCTGACATATGGCTACACCTTC. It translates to CASSAGSVLTYGYTF. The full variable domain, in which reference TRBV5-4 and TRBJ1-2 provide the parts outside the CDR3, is ETGVTQSPTHLIKTRGQQVTLRCSSQSGHNTVSWYQQALGQGPQFIFQYYREEENGRGNFPPRFSGLQFPNYSSELNVNALELDDSALYLCASSAGSVLTYGYTFGSGTRLTVV.